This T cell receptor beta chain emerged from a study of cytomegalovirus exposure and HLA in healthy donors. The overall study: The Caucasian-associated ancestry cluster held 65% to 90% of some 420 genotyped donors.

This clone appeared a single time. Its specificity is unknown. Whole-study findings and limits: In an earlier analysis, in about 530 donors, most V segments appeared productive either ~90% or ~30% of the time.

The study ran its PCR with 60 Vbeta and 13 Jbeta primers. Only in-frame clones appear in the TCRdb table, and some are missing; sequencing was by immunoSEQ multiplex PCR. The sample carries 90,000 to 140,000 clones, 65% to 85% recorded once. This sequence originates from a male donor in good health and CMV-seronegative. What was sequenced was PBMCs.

The CDR3 region has the DNA TGTGCCAGCTGGCGGGACAGGGGTGAGACCCAGTACTTC. Protein sequence: CASWRDRGETQYF. This chain uses TRBV6-1 with TRBJ2-5; 10 nucleotides line up with TRBD1. CDR1 is MNHNS, CDR2 SASEGT, per germline. V was pared by 8 bases and J by 5 bases, with 5 bases of the junction left unmatched. The CDR3 has 13 amino acids.